The next 19 T cell receptor beta chains were all read from a single sample in a study of shared clonotypes between healthy human individuals. Naive CD8 cells, CD45RO-negative and positively selected for CCR7, excluded terminally differentiated effector memory CD45RA+ cells. TCRdb's copy holds only in-frame clones and misses some; the assay was immunoSEQ multiplex PCR. In the table there are 1.5 million to 2.5 million clones, roughly 94% of which are singletons. Sequenced material: naive CD8+ T cells sorted from blood. Source of these receptors: a man between 18 and 29 years old in good health.

Concerning this clone itself: This same CDR3 is encoded by further DNA sequences in the sample. The V gene is TRBV10-3, the J gene TRBJ1-5; TRBD1 might be the D (5 bases). Germline loops: CDR1 ENHRY, CDR2 SYGVKD. V lost 2 bases and J 4 bases, leaving 9 bases between the germline ends. The CDR3 has 14 residues. CDR3 protein: CAISEGQLNQPQHF. The CDR3 DNA reads TGTGCCATCAGTGAGGGACAATTGAATCAGCCCCAGCATTTT.

The rearrangement links TRBV7-9 to TRBJ1-2; D is unclear. CDR3 length: 15 residues. The ends were cut back, 1 base at V and 1 base at J, with 10 bases in the middle. Germline CDR1 reads SEHNR; CDR2 reads FQNEAQ (reference sequence). The CDR3 DNA is TGTGCCAGCAGCTTAGTCGGCAGCGGTAACTATGGCTACACCTTC. It specifies CASSLVGSGNYGYTF.

The genes are TRBV29-1 and TRBJ2-1; 10 bases fit TRBD2. The CDR3 length is 19 residues. The V gene end was trimmed by 1 base and the J gene end by 3 bases; junction bases not matched to a gene: 15. Germline V gene sequence: CDR1 SQVTM, CDR2 ANQGSEA. CDR3 protein: CSVEGPASAAGGVYNEQFF. CDR3 nucleotides: TGCAGCGTTGAAGGTCCGGCGTCGGCAGCGGGGGGGGTCTACAATGAGCAGTTCTTC.

This chain uses TRBV30 with TRBJ2-3; no clear D gene. This CDR3 contains 14 residues. The germline V gene encodes CDR1 GTSNPN and CDR2 SVGIG (reference sequence). V was clipped by 0 bases and J by 2 bases, with 9 bases between them. This chain's CDR3 is CAWSVVVHTDTQYF. The CDR3 nucleotides are TGTGCCTGGAGTGTGGTGGTACACACAGATACGCAGTATTTT. Supplemented by reference TRBV30 and TRBJ2-3, the full variable domain reads SQTIHQWPATLVQPVGSPLSLECTVEGTSNPNLYWYRQAAGRGLQLLFYSVGIGQISSEVPQNLSASRPQDRQFILSSKKLLLSDSGFYLCAWSVVVHTDTQYFGPGTRLTVL.

This chain joins TRBV9 and TRBJ2-2; D not certain. This CDR3 region has 16 residues. Trimming took 0 bases from V and 0 from J, leaving 9 bases between them. Germline CDR1 is SGDLS and CDR2 is YYNGEE. In DNA, the CDR3 is TGTGCCAGCAGCGTAGAGGTCCTAGCGAACACCGGGGAGCTGTTTTTT. This encodes CASSVEVLANTGELFF.

The V gene is TRBV4-2, the J gene TRBJ2-7; TRBD2 agrees at 7 bases. The ends lost 0 bases at V and 6 bases at J; junction bases unmatched: 5. The germline V gene has CDR1 LGHNA and CDR2 YNFKEQ. The CDR3 is 14 amino acids. CDR3 nucleotides: TGTGCCAGCAGCCAAGAGCGGGCTAGCGGCGAGCAGTACTTC. Translation: CASSQERASGEQYF.

CDR3 sequence: CASSPRDSYEQYF. The DNA of the CDR3 is TGTGCCAGCAGCCCCAGGGACTCCTACGAGCAGTACTTC. V gene TRBV5-8 combines with J gene TRBJ2-7; D perhaps matches TRBD1 (5 bases). The CDR3 is made up of 13 amino acids. V lost 4 bases and J 0 bases, leaving 8 bases between the germline ends. Germline values: CDR1 SGHTS, CDR2 YDEGEE. Full variable domain (missing parts from reference TRBV5-8 and TRBJ2-7): EAGVTQSPTHLIKTRGQQATLRCSPISGHTSVYWYQQALGLGLQFLLWYDEGEERNRGNFPPRFSGRQFPNYSSELNVNALELEDSALYLCASSPRDSYEQYFGPGTRLTVT.

This clone appeared once. J is TRBJ2-1 and V is TRBV7-9, with D uncertain. The CDR3 consists of 14 residues. Germline CDR1 is SEHNR and CDR2 is FQNEAQ (reference sequence). V was clipped by 3 bases and J by 8 bases, with 14 bases between them. As DNA, the CDR3 is TGTGCCAGCAGCTTGGGTATTTCATTCCATGAGCAGTTCTTC. As protein: CASSLGISFHEQFF. Using reference TRBV7-9 and TRBJ2-1 for the parts outside the CDR3, the full variable domain is DTGVSQNPRHKITKRGQNVTFRCDPISEHNRLYWYRQTLGQGPEFLTYFQNEAQLEKSRLLSDRFSAERPKGSFSTLEIQRTEQGDSAMYLCASSLGISFHEQFFGPGTRLTVL.

The chain uses TRBV28 and TRBJ1-6; D is unclear. With 2 bases removed from V and 8 bases from J, the gap between germline ends came to 10 bases. Per the germline V gene, CDR1 is MDHEN and CDR2 is SYDVKM. The CDR3 runs 14 residues. CDR3 residues: CASSLRGGHSPLHF. The CDR3, as DNA: TGTGCCAGCAGTTTAAGAGGAGGGCATTCACCCCTCCACTTT.

As to this clone: This same CDR3 is encoded by further DNA sequences in the sample. The V call is TRBV7-9, the J call TRBJ2-7; D gene unclear. The ends were cut back, 2 bases at V and 2 bases at J, with 7 bases in the middle. Germline assignment: CDR1 SEHNR and CDR2 FQNEAQ (reference sequence). CDR3 length equals 13 residues. DNA of the CDR3: TGTGCCAGCAGCTTACCAGGACCCTACGAGCAGTACTTC. Its protein product is CASSLPGPYEQYF.

The chain has TRBV5-6 and TRBJ1-1; TRBD1 matches at 11 bases. The V segment lost 2 bases and the J segment 7 bases; nucleotides outside the gene matches: 4. Germline V gene sequence: CDR1 SGHDT, CDR2 YYEEEE. This CDR3 is built from 14 residues. CDR3 in amino acids: CASSFGQGAGEAFF. The CDR3 DNA sequence: TGTGCCAGCAGCTTCGGACAGGGGGCAGGTGAAGCTTTCTTT.

The rearrangement links TRBV11-2 to TRBJ2-7; TRBD1 matches at 9 bases. V was clipped by 5 bases and J by 5 bases; unmatched bases: 7. CDR1 is SGHAT and CDR2 is FQNNGV in the germline V gene. This CDR3 contains 14 residues. CDR3 nucleotide sequence: TGTGCCAGCAGCGGACAGGGGCCGGAGGACGAGCAGTACTTC. The encoded protein is CASSGQGPEDEQYF.

This sequence joins TRBV13 and TRBJ1-2, with D possibly TRBD1 on 5 matching bases. V was cut by 1 base and J by 7 bases, with 10 bases left in between. The CDR3 totals 13 residues. Germline CDR1 PRHDT, CDR2 FYEKMQ (reference sequence). The CDR3 sequence: CASSLVGEGGYTF. The CDR3 DNA follows: TGTGCCAGCAGCTTAGTGGGGGAGGGTGGCTACACCTTC.

This clone showed up just a few times. Other nucleotide sequences from this sample produce the same CDR3. The chain carries TRBV4-1 and TRBJ1-3; 7 bases align to TRBD1. The V gene's germline CDR1 is MGHRA and CDR2 YSYEKL. J was trimmed by 2 bases and V by 0 bases; bases with no gene match: 1. CDR3 length equals 15 residues. The CDR3 loop is CASSQDRGTGNTIYF. The CDR3 DNA reads TGCGCCAGCAGCCAAGACAGGGGGACTGGAAACACCATATATTTT.

On this clone: The same CDR3 also results from other DNA sequences found in this sample. V and J are TRBV6-5 and TRBJ1-5, with D unresolved. CDR3 size: 13 residues. V was shortened by 0 bases and J by 6 bases, with 6 bases between the two germline ends. From germline, CDR1 is MNHEY and CDR2 SVGAGI. This CDR3 reads CASSYSGSQPQHF. DNA of the CDR3: TGTGCCAGCAGTTACTCCGGGAGTCAGCCCCAGCATTTT.

The genes are TRBV6-5 and TRBJ2-5, with D unresolved. The CDR3 sequence is 15 residues long. The germline V gene encodes CDR1 MNHEY and CDR2 SVGAGI. V dropped 7 bases and J dropped 0 bases, with 15 bases sitting between them. The CDR3 is CASIGVVLYQETQYF. CDR3 nucleotide sequence: TGTGCCAGCATCGGAGTGGTTCTGTACCAAGAGACCCAGTACTTC.

The genes are TRBV29-1 and TRBJ2-7; D is perhaps TRBD1 (6 bases). Looked up from germline, CDR1 is SQVTM and CDR2 is ANQGSEA. Trimming shortened V by 2 bases and J by 3 bases, and 11 bases separated the two germline ends. CDR3 length equals 13 residues. DNA for the CDR3: TGCAGCGTTGAAAACCCGGACAGCTACGAGCAGTACTTC. This codes for CSVENPDSYEQYF.

There are a few counts of this clone. The chain joins TRBV6-6 to TRBJ1-6; D not resolved. Germline-derived CDR1 and CDR2 are MNHNY and SVGAGI (reference sequence). CDR3 length: 16 residues. V lost 0 bases, J lost 8 bases, and 14 bases lay in between. The CDR3 nucleotides read TGTGCCAGCAGTTACTCGGGAGGAATATTGGATTCACCCCTCCACTTT. Translation: CASSYSGGILDSPLHF.

Details on this clone: This same CDR3 is encoded by further DNA sequences in the sample. V and J are TRBV5-1 and TRBJ2-7; TRBD1 aligns across 7 bases. Unmatched junction bases numbered 4, after V lost 4 bases and J lost 3 bases. The CDR3 length is 13 residues. Per the germline V gene, CDR1 is SGHRS and CDR2 is YFSETQ. The CDR3 loop reads CASSPGTVYEQYF. For the CDR3, the DNA is TGCGCCAGCAGCCCGGGGACAGTCTACGAGCAGTACTTC.